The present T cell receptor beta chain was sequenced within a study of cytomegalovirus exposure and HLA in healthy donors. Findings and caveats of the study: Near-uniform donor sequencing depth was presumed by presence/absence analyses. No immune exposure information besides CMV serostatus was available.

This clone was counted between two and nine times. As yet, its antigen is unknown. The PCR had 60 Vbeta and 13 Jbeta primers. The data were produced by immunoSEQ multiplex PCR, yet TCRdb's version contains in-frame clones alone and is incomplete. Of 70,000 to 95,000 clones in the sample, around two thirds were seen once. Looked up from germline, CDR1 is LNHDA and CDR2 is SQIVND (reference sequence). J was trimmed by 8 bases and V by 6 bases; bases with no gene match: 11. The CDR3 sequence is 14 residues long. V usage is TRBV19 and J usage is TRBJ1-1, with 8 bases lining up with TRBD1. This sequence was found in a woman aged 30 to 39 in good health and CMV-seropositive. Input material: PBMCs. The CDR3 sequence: CASRATGGVREAFF. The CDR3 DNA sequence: TGTGCCAGTAGAGCAACAGGGGGAGTACGAGAAGCTTTCTTT.